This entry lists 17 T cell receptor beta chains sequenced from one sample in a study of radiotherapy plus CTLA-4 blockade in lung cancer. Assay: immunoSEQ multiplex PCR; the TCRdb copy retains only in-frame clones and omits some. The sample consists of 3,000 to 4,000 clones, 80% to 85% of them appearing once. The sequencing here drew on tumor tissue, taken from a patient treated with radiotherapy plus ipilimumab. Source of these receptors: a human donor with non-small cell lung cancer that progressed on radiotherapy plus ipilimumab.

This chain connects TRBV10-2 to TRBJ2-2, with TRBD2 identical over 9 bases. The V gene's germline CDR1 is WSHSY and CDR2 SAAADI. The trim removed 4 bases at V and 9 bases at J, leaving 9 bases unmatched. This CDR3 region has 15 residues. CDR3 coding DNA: TGCGCCAGCAGTGGCCTAGCGGGGCCCTTTCGGGAGCTGTTTTTT. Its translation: CASSGLAGPFRELFF.

In nucleotides, the CDR3 is TGTGCCAGCAGGATAAACAGGGGTACCGGGGAGCTGTTTTTT. It codes for CASRINRGTGELFF. The genes are TRBV6-1 and TRBJ2-2, with 7 bases identical to TRBD1. Unmatched junction bases numbered 6, after V lost 6 bases and J lost 5 bases. The germline V gene encodes CDR1 MNHNS and CDR2 SASEGT. The CDR3 has 14 amino acids.

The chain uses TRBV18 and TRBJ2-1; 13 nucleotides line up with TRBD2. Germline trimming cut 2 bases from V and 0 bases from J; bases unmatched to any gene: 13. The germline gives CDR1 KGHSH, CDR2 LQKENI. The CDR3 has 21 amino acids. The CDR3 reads CASSPVRVELAGGSSYNEQFF. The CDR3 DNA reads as TGTGCCAGCTCACCAGTTCGGGTTGAACTAGCGGGGGGGAGCTCCTACAATGAGCAGTTCTTC.

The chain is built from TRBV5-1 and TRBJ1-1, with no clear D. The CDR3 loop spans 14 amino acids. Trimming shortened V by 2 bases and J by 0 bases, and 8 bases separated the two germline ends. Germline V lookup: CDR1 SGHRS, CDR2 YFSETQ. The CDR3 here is CASSFDTLNTEAFF. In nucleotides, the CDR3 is TGCGCCAGCAGCTTCGACACCTTGAACACTGAAGCTTTCTTT.

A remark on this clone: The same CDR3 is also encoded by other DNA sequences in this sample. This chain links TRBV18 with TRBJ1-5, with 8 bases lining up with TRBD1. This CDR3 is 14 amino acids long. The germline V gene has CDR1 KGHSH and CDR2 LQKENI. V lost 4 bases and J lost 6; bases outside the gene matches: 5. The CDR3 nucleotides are TGTGCCAGCTCACTGGACAGGGCGATTCAGCCCCAGCATTTT. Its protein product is CASSLDRAIQPQHF.

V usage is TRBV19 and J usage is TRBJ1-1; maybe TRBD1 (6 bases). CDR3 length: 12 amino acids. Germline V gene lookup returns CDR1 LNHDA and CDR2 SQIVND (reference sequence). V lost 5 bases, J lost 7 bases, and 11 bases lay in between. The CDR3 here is CASSPRGLEAFF. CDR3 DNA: TGTGCCAGTAGTCCCAGGGGCCTTGAAGCTTTCTTT.

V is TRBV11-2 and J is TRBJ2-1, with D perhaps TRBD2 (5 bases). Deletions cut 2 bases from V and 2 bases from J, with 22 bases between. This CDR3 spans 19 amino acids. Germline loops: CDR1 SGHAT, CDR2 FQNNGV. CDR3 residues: CASSLHRYSPALAYNEQFF. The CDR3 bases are TGTGCCAGCAGCTTACACAGATACTCTCCGGCACTAGCCTACAATGAGCAGTTCTTC. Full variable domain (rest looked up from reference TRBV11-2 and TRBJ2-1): EAGVAQSPRYKIIEKRQSVAFWCNPISGHATLYWYQQILGQGPKLLIQFQNNGVVDDSQLPKDRFSAERLKGVDSTLKIQPAKLEDSAVYLCASSLHRYSPALAYNEQFFGPGTRLTVL.

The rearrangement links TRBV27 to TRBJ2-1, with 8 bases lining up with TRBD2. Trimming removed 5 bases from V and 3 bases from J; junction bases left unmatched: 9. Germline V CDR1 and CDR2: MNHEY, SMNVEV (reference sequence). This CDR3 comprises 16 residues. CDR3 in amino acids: CASSGRDGRGYNEQFF. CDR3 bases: TGTGCCAGCAGTGGAAGGGACGGGAGGGGCTACAATGAGCAGTTCTTC.

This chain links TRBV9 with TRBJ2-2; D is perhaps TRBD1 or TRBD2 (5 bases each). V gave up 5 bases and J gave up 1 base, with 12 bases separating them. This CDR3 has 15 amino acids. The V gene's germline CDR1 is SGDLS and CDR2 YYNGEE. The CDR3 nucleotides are TGTGCCAGCAGATCCGGGACGGAGAACACCGGGGAGCTGTTTTTT. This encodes CASRSGTENTGELFF. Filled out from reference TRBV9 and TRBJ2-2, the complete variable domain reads DSGVTQTPKHLITATGQRVTLRCSPRSGDLSVYWYQQSLDQGLQFLIQYYNGEERAKGNILERFSAQQFPDLHSELNLSSLELGDSALYFCASRSGTENTGELFFGEGSRLTVL.

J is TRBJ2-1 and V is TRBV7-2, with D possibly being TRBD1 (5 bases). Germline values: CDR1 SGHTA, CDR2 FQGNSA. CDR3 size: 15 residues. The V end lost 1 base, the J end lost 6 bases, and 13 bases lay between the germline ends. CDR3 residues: CASSLGGPGANEQFF. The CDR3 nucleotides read TGTGCCAGCAGCTTAGGGGGCCCTGGCGCCAATGAGCAGTTCTTC.

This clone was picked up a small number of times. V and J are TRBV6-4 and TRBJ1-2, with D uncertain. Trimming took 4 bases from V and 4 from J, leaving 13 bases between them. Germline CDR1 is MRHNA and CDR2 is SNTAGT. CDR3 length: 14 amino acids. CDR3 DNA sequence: TGTGCCAGCAGTGTGGCAGGCCAAGGCTATGGCTACACCTTC. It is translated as CASSVAGQGYGYTF.

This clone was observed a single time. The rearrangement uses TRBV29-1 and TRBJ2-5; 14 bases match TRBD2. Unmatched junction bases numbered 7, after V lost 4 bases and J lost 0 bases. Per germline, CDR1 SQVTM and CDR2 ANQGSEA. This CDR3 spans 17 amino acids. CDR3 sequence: CSVGLAGGAVYQETQYF. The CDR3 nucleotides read TGCAGCGTTGGACTAGCGGGGGGGGCAGTGTACCAAGAGACCCAGTACTTC.

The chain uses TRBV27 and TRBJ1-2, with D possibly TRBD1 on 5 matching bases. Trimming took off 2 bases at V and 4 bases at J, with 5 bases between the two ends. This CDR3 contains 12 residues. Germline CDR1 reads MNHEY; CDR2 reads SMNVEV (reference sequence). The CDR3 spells CASSLRGYGYTF. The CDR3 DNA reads TGTGCCAGCAGTTTAAGGGGCTATGGCTACACCTTC.

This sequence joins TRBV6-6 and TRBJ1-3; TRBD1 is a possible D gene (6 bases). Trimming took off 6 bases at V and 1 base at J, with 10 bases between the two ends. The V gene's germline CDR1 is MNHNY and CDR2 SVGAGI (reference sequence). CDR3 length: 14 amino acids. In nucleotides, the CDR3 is TGTGCCAGCAGGGACAGTTTTTCTGGAAACACCATATATTTT. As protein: CASRDSFSGNTIYF.

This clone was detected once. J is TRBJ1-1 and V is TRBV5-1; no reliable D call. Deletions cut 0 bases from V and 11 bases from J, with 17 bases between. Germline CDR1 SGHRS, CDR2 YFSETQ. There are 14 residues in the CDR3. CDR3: CASSLDGGNQDAFF. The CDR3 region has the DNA TGCGCCAGCAGCTTGGATGGCGGGAACCAGGATGCTTTCTTT.

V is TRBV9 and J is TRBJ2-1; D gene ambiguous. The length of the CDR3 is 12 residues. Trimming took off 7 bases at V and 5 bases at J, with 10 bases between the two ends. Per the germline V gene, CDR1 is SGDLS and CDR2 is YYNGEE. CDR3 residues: CASVAEDNEQFF. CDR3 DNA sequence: TGTGCCAGCGTAGCCGAGGACAATGAGCAGTTCTTC.

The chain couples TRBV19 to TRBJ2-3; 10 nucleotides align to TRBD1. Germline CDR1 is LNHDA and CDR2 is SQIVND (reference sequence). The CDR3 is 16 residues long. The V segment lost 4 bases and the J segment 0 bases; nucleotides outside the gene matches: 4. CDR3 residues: CASSTGTGVSTDTQYF. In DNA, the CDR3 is TGTGCCAGTAGTACCGGGACAGGGGTAAGCACAGATACGCAGTATTTT.